The 32 T cell receptor beta chains below were found in one sample sequenced in a study of shared clonotypes between healthy human individuals. Clones were read by immunoSEQ multiplex PCR, and TCRdb kept only the in-frame ones, dropping some. Among 1.5 million to 2.5 million clones listed, approximately 94% were seen once. Naive CD8 isolation took CD45RO-negative cells positively selected for CCR7 and excluded terminally differentiated effector memory CD45RA+ cells. Sequenced: naive CD8+ T cells sorted from blood. All receptors come from a man younger than 30 in good health.

This clone was seen only once. Within the sample, other DNA sequences also encode this same CDR3. This chain joins TRBV6-6 and TRBJ2-3; the D is unclear. The CDR3 runs 13 residues. The germline V gene has CDR1 MNHNY and CDR2 SVGAGI (reference sequence). Trimming removed 0 bases from V and 5 bases from J, with 6 bases in between. The CDR3 here is CASSYSNLDTQYF. The DNA of the CDR3 is TGTGCCAGCAGTTACTCGAACCTAGATACGCAGTATTTT.

The gene calls are TRBV5-1 and TRBJ2-1; 9 nucleotides agree with TRBD2. The length of the CDR3 is 13 residues. V shed 0 bases, J shed 9 bases, and the junction held 1 base outside the gene matches. CDR1 is SGHRS and CDR2 is YFSETQ in the germline V gene. Here the CDR3 reads CASSLELAGEQFF. In DNA form, the CDR3 reads TGCGCCAGCAGCTTGGAACTAGCGGGTGAGCAGTTCTTC.

A word on this clone: Other DNA sequences in this sample translate to the same CDR3. The gene calls are TRBV6-5 and TRBJ2-5, with D hard to call. Trimming shortened V by 6 bases and J by 3 bases, and 11 bases separated the two germline ends. This CDR3 is 13 amino acids long. The germline CDR1 and CDR2 sequences are MNHEY and SVGAGI. CDR3 bases: TGTGCCAGCAGCTTGGACGGCGAAGAGACCCAGTACTTC. Translation gives CASSLDGEETQYF.

This clone has just one count. The chain is built from TRBV7-6 and TRBJ2-3, with 10 bases lining up with TRBD2. The J segment lost 6 bases and the V segment lost 3 bases, leaving 3 bases of the junction unmatched. This CDR3 spans 14 amino acids. Germline CDR1 and CDR2: SGHVS and FNYEAQ. The CDR3 sequence: CASSLGTSVDTQYF. Written as DNA, the CDR3 is TGTGCCAGCAGCTTGGGGACTAGCGTGGATACGCAGTATTTT.

The chain couples TRBV9 to TRBJ1-1; D ambiguous. CDR1 SGDLS and CDR2 YYNGEE come from the germline V gene. The CDR3 has 13 residues. V was trimmed by 1 base and J by 1 base, leaving 5 bases between them. The CDR3 here is CASSVSSNTEAFF. The CDR3 coding sequence is TGTGCCAGCAGCGTATCTTCGAACACTGAAGCTTTCTTT.

Details on this clone: This sample also contains other DNA sequences that code for the same CDR3. This rearrangement joins TRBV6-5 to TRBJ2-2; TRBD1 might be the D (5 bases). CDR1 and CDR2 (germline): MNHEY, SVGAGI. The CDR3 consists of 16 residues. V was trimmed by 0 bases and J by 1 base, leaving 9 bases between them. The CDR3 sequence is CASSYSWGENTGELFF. As DNA, the CDR3 is TGTGCCAGCAGTTACTCATGGGGCGAGAACACCGGGGAGCTGTTTTTT.

The V call is TRBV2, the J call TRBJ2-6; D uncertain. V lost 6 bases to trimming and J lost 2 bases, with 14 bases between them. CDR3 length equals 16 residues. Germline V gene data show CDR1 as SNHLY and CDR2 as FYNNEI. CDR3 sequence reads: CASRVSGAAGANVLTF. CDR3 DNA: TGTGCCAGCAGGGTTTCCGGAGCAGCTGGGGCCAACGTCCTGACTTTC.

The genes are TRBV4-1 and TRBJ1-5; D is unclear. The germline gives CDR1 MGHRA, CDR2 YSYEKL. The ends were cut back, 3 bases at V and 5 bases at J, with 8 bases in the middle. CDR3 length equals 13 residues. CDR3 sequence: CASSHSRDQPQHF. CDR3 nucleotide sequence: TGCGCCAGCAGCCACTCTAGGGATCAGCCCCAGCATTTT.

The rearrangement uses TRBV6-5 and TRBJ2-7; 7 positions match TRBD1. V lost 4 bases and J lost 2; bases outside the gene matches: 11. Germline V lookup: CDR1 MNHEY, CDR2 SVGAGI. CDR3 length equals 16 residues. In DNA, the CDR3 is TGTGCCAGCAGTTCCAAGGACAGGAGCGCAACCTACGAGCAGTACTTC. Its protein is CASSSKDRSATYEQYF.

The chain joins TRBV4-1 to TRBJ2-7; 11 bases agree with TRBD2. This CDR3 is 16 amino acids long. Germline V gene sequence: CDR1 MGHRA, CDR2 YSYEKL. V lost 0 bases, J lost 2 bases, and 3 bases stayed unmatched. The CDR3 coding sequence is TGCGCCAGCAGCCAAGATGTACTAGCGGGGGCCTACGAGCAGTACTTC. It translates to CASSQDVLAGAYEQYF.

The chain is built from TRBV7-9 and TRBJ2-1; D remains unclear. Trimming took 4 bases from V and 9 from J, leaving 10 bases between them. The CDR3 extends over 12 amino acids. Germline V gene data show CDR1 as SEHNR and CDR2 as FQNEAQ (reference sequence). This chain's CDR3 is CASSSSSGEQFF. Written as DNA, the CDR3 is TGTGCCAGCAGCTCCTCTTCGGGTGAGCAGTTCTTC.

Concerning this clone itself: The same CDR3 also results from other DNA sequences found in this sample. The chain couples TRBV5-1 to TRBJ2-7, with a weak D call TRBD2 (5 bases). Per germline, CDR1 SGHRS and CDR2 YFSETQ. Deletions cut 0 bases from V and 0 bases from J, with 10 bases between. The CDR3 runs to 15 residues. CDR3 sequence: CASSLGAASSYEQYF. Here the CDR3 DNA reads TGCGCCAGCAGCTTGGGAGCGGCGAGCTCCTACGAGCAGTACTTC.

This clone was seen a single time. The chain carries TRBV11-2 and TRBJ2-2, with TRBD2 matching over 12 bases. This CDR3 is 16 amino acids long. The ends lost 8 bases at V and 5 bases at J; junction bases unmatched: 9. Germline CDR1 is SGHAT and CDR2 is FQNNGV. CDR3 coding DNA: TGTGCCAGCGGGACTAGCGGGTACTGGGGGACCGGGGAGCTGTTTTTT. Amino acids: CASGTSGYWGTGELFF.

The chain links TRBV5-5 to TRBJ1-6; D is undetermined. V lost 0 bases, J lost 8 bases, and 9 bases lay in between. This CDR3 comprises 14 residues. Germline V CDR1 and CDR2: SGHKS, YYEKEE (reference sequence). The CDR3 spells CASSLASRDSPLHF. The CDR3 DNA reads TGTGCCAGCAGCTTGGCCAGTCGTGATTCACCCCTCCACTTT.

The chain is built from TRBV6-1 and TRBJ2-4; D is undetermined. V was pared by 1 base and J by 0 bases, with 10 bases between. This CDR3 region has 16 residues. The germline V gene encodes CDR1 MNHNS and CDR2 SASEGT. The CDR3: CASSEEKVLAKNIQYF. As DNA, the CDR3 is TGTGCCAGCAGTGAAGAGAAAGTCCTAGCCAAAAACATTCAGTACTTC.

V gene TRBV6-5 combines with J gene TRBJ2-5; D is undetermined. The ends were cut back, 10 bases at V and 5 bases at J, with 14 bases in the middle. CDR1 is MNHEY, CDR2 SVGAGI, per germline. The CDR3 sequence is 12 residues long. The CDR3 DNA is TGTGCCACAGGAGAAGGGTTCGAGACCCAGTACTTC. It encodes CATGEGFETQYF.

As for this clone: At one end the junction does not follow the germline gene, possibly because of a read error. The V call is TRBV7-7, the J call TRBJ2-5, with D perhaps being TRBD1 or TRBD2 (5 bases each). The V gene's germline CDR1 is SSHAT and CDR2 FNYEAQ (reference sequence). The CDR3 is 14 amino acids. The CDR3 is CASSLGVEEETQYF. The CDR3 nucleotides read TGTGCTAGCAGCTTAGGGGTGGAGGAGGAGACCCAGTACTTC.

The chain has TRBV6-5 and TRBJ2-5; D gene unclear. The V end lost 6 bases, the J end lost 0 bases, and 8 bases lay between the germline ends. Germline values: CDR1 MNHEY, CDR2 SVGAGI. This CDR3 comprises 13 residues. CDR3 sequence: CASSLGYQETQYF. The CDR3 DNA is TGTGCCAGCAGCCTGGGTTACCAAGAGACCCAGTACTTC.

The gene calls are TRBV7-9 and TRBJ1-6, with D tentatively TRBD1 (5 bases). The CDR3 consists of 15 residues. Trimming pared 6 bases from V and 6 bases from J, leaving 15 bases between. Germline loops: CDR1 SEHNR, CDR2 FQNEAQ (reference sequence). The CDR3 is CASSYNRDVNSPLHF. The CDR3 DNA sequence: TGTGCCAGCAGTTATAACCGGGACGTTAATTCACCCCTCCACTTT.

The chain couples TRBV28 to TRBJ1-4; D is undetermined. The V and J ends lost 7 bases and 3 bases respectively, with 6 bases between them. Germline V gene lookup returns CDR1 MDHEN and CDR2 SYDVKM. The length of the CDR3 is 12 residues. The CDR3 nucleotides read TGTGCCAGCACGGGGTCTAATGAAAAACTGTTTTTT. This encodes CASTGSNEKLFF.

The CDR3 reads CASSLGRGMYTGELFF. The CDR3 coding sequence is TGTGCCAGCAGCTTAGGTCGGGGGATGTACACCGGGGAGCTGTTTTTT. The chain joins TRBV11-3 to TRBJ2-2, with TRBD2 as a possible D gene (6 bases). Between the trimmed V and J ends, which lost 1 base and 3 bases, there was a span of 12 bases. This CDR3 is 16 amino acids long. The V gene's germline CDR1 is SGHNT and CDR2 YENEEA. The full variable domain, its missing parts supplied by reference TRBV11-3 and TRBJ2-2, is EAGVVQSPRYKIIEKKQPVAFWCNPISGHNTLYWYLQNLGQGPELLIRYENEEAVDDSQLPKDRFSAERLKGVDSTLKIQPAELGDSAVYLCASSLGRGMYTGELFFGEGSRLTVL.

This clone is a singleton in its sample. This rearrangement joins TRBV7-3 to TRBJ1-2; D perhaps matches TRBD1 (6 bases). V dropped 1 base and J dropped 4 bases, with 13 bases sitting between them. This CDR3 is built from 15 residues. Germline CDR1 and CDR2: SGHTA and FQGTGA. CDR3 amino acids: CASSLRETGLYGYTF. CDR3 in DNA: TGTGCCAGCAGCTTAAGGGAAACAGGGCTCTATGGCTACACCTTC.

This clone appeared once. The chain uses TRBV6-1 and TRBJ2-7; 9 bases match TRBD2. Trimming cost V 0 bases and J 3 bases; bases outside gene matches: 6. Germline V CDR1 and CDR2: MNHNS, SASEGT. The CDR3 extends over 16 amino acids. The CDR3 loop reads CASSEAATSGDYEQYF. The CDR3 DNA is TGTGCCAGCAGTGAAGCCGCGACTAGCGGCGACTACGAGCAGTACTTC.

The chain has TRBV27 and TRBJ1-2, with D possibly being TRBD1 (6 bases). This CDR3 is 15 amino acids long. Germline-derived CDR1 and CDR2 are MNHEY and SMNVEV (reference sequence). Trimming took off 5 bases at V and 6 bases at J, with 19 bases between the two ends. CDR3 loop: CASSPLWGAANGYTF. As DNA, the CDR3 is TGTGCCAGCAGTCCCCTGTGGGGGGCGGCAAATGGCTACACCTTC.

J is TRBJ2-7 and V is TRBV10-2, with D maybe TRBD2 (5 bases). Trimming removed 0 bases from V and 4 bases from J, with 10 bases in between. The CDR3 length is 14 residues. The germline gives CDR1 WSHSY, CDR2 SAAADI. CDR3 DNA sequence: TGCGCCAGCAGTGAGTCACTAGGAAGGTACGAGCAGTACTTC. Translation: CASSESLGRYEQYF.

The chain uses TRBV5-1 and TRBJ2-1, with 8 bases that match TRBD2. Unmatched junction bases numbered 7, after V lost 0 bases and J lost 8 bases. Germline assignment: CDR1 SGHRS and CDR2 YFSETQ. The CDR3 is made up of 15 amino acids. The CDR3: CASSLVQRESDEQFF. CDR3 sequence (DNA): TGCGCCAGCAGCTTGGTCCAGCGGGAGAGTGATGAGCAGTTCTTC.

The chain is built from TRBV27 and TRBJ1-5; no reliable D call. V was clipped by 6 bases and J by 3 bases, with 9 bases between them. CDR3 length equals 13 residues. Germline loops: CDR1 MNHEY, CDR2 SMNVEV (reference sequence). The CDR3 nucleotides are TGTGCCAGCAGGTACAGTCTCAATCAGCCCCAGCATTTT. This codes for CASRYSLNQPQHF.

J is TRBJ2-7 and V is TRBV7-8, with 12 bases that match TRBD2. From germline, CDR1 is SGHVS and CDR2 FQNEAQ. J lost 1 base, V lost 1 base, and 11 bases had no gene match. The CDR3 totals 19 residues. For the CDR3, the DNA is TGTGCCAGCAGCTTAGGACTAGCGGGGGCCACGACTAATTCCTACGAGCAGTACTTC. Residues: CASSLGLAGATTNSYEQYF.

Concerning this clone: The same CDR3 is also encoded by other DNA sequences in this sample. V and J are TRBV7-9 and TRBJ2-3; D unresolved. Germline V gene lookup returns CDR1 SEHNR and CDR2 FQNEAQ (reference sequence). The V and J ends lost 0 bases and 0 bases respectively, with 7 bases between them. CDR3 size: 15 residues. The CDR3 bases are TGTGCCAGCAGCTTAGCATTAGGTAGCACAGATACGCAGTATTTT. It yields the protein CASSLALGSTDTQYF.

The rearrangement uses TRBV21-1 and TRBJ2-7; no DNA check was done on the table's D call, TRBD1. TRBV21-1 constitutes a pseudogene. The CDR3 is 12 residues long. The CDR3 DNA follows: TGTGCCAGCATGGACAGGGAGTACGAGCAGTACTTC. Its translation is CASMDREYEQYF.

This clone occurred once. The V call is TRBV25-1, the J call TRBJ2-2; 8 nucleotides agree with TRBD1. The CDR3 contains 16 residues. Germline CDR1 reads MGHDK; CDR2 reads SYGVNS. With V trimmed by 5 bases and J by 3 bases, 8 bases remained unmatched. The CDR3 sequence: CASSSQDREDTGELFF. CDR3 DNA: TGTGCCAGCAGTTCTCAGGACAGGGAGGACACCGGGGAGCTGTTTTTT. The variable domain in full, with the rest retrieved from reference TRBV25-1 and TRBJ2-2, is EADIYQTPRYLVIGTGKKITLECSQTMGHDKMYWYQQDPGMELHLIHYSYGVNSTEKGDLSSESTVSRIRTEHFPLTLESARPSHTSQYLCASSSQDREDTGELFFGEGSRLTVL.

The CDR3 nucleotides read TGTGCCAGCTCTACCTTGGTCGGGTTCCCCGGGGAGCTGTTTTTT. Amino acid sequence: CASSTLVGFPGELFF. The V and J genes are TRBV27 and TRBJ2-2; D remains ambiguous. This CDR3 region has 15 residues. From germline, CDR1 is MNHEY and CDR2 SMNVEV (reference sequence). V lost 8 bases and J 6 bases, leaving 19 bases between the germline ends.